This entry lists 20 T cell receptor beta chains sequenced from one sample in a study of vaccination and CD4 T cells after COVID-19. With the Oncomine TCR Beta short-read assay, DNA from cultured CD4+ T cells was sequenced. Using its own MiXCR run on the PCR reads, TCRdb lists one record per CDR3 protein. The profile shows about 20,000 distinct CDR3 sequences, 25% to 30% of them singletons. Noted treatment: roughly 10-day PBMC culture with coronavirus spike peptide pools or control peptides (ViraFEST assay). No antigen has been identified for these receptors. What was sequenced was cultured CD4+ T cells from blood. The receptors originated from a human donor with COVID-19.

As DNA, the CDR3 is TGTGCCAGCAGCGAGAGGGGGAAGGCCCAGTACTTC. Its protein is CASSERGKAQYF. J is TRBJ2-5 and V is TRBV12-3 or TRBV12-4; a weak D match, TRBD1 (6 bases). The CDR3 spans 12 residues. V lost 6 bases, J lost 9 bases, and 14 bases lay in between.

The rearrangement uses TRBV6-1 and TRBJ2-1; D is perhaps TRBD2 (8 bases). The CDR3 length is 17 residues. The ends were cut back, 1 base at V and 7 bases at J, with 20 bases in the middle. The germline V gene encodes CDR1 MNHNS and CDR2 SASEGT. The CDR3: CASSEGQGLGLGNEQFF. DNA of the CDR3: TGTGCCAGCAGTGAAGGACAGGGACTAGGGCTTGGGAATGAGCAGTTCTTC.

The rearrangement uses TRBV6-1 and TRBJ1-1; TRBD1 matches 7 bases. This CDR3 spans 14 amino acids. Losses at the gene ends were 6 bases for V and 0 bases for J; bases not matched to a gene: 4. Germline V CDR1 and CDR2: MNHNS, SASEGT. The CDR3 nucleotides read TGTGCCAGCAGAAAAGGGGGCGTGAACACTGAAGCTTTCTTT. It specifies CASRKGGVNTEAFF.

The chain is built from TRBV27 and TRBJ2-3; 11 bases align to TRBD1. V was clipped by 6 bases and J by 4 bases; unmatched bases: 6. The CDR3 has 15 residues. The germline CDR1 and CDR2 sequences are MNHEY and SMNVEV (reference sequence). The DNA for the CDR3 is TGTGCCAGCAGCCTTCCGGGACAGGGGGCAGATACGCAGTATTTT. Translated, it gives CASSLPGQGADTQYF.

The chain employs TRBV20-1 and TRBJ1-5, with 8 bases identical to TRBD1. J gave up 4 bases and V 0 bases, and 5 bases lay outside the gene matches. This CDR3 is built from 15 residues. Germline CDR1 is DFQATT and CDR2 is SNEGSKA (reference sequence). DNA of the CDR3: TGCAGTGCTAGAGATCTGGGGGACAGGAATCAGCCCCAGCATTTT. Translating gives CSARDLGDRNQPQHF.

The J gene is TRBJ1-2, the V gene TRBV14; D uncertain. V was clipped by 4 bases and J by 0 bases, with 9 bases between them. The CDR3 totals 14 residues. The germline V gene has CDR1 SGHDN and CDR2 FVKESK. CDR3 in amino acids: CASSRWEPNYGYTF. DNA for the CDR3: TGTGCCAGCAGCCGTTGGGAACCTAACTATGGCTACACCTTC.

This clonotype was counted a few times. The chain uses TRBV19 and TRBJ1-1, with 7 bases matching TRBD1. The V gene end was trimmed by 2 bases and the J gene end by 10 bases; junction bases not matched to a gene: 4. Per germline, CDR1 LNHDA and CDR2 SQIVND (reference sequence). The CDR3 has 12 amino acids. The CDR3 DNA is TGTGCCAGTAGTATAATTCAGGGGGGAGCTTTCTTT. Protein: CASSIIQGGAFF.

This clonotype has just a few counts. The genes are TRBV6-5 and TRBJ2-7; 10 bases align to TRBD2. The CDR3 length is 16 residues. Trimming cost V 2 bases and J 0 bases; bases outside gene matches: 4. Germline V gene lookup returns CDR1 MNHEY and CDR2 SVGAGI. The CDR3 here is CASSYIAGGSSYEQYF. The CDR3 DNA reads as TGTGCCAGCAGTTACATAGCGGGGGGCAGCTCCTACGAGCAGTACTTC.

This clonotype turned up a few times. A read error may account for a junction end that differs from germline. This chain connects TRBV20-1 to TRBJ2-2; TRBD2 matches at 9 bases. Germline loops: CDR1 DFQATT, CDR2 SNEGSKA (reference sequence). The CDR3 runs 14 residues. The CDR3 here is CSARAGGNTGELFF. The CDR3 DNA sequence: TGCAGTGCGAGAGCGGGGGGTAACACCGGGGAGCTGTTTTTT.

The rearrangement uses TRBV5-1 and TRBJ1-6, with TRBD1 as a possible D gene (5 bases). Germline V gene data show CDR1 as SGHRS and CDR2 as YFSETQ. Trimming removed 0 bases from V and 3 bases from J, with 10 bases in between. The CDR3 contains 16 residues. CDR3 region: CASSLVGDGYNSPLHF. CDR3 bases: TGCGCCAGCAGCTTGGTGGGGGACGGCTATAATTCACCCCTCCACTTT.

CDR3 in DNA: TGTGCCAGTAGTAATCACAGGGGTGGCAATGAAAAACTGTTTTTT. Translated: CASSNHRGGNEKLFF. V gene TRBV19 combines with J gene TRBJ1-4; 7 bases match TRBD1. The CDR3 length is 15 residues. With 4 bases clipped from V and 5 bases from J, the junction kept 7 bases outside the gene matches. Germline-derived CDR1 and CDR2 are LNHDA and SQIVND (reference sequence).

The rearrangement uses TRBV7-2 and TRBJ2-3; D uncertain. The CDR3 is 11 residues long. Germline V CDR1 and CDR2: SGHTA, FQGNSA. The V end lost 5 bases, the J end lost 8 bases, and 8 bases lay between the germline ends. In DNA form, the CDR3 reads TGTGCCAGCAGCCCGACACTTACGCAGTATTTT. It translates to CASSPTLTQYF.

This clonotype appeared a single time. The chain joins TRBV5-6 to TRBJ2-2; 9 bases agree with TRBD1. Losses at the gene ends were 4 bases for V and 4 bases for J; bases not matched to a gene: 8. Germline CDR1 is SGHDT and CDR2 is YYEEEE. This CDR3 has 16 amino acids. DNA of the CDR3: TGTGCCAGCAGCCCGACCGGGACAGGGCCCACCGGGGAGCTGTTTTTT. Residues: CASSPTGTGPTGELFF.

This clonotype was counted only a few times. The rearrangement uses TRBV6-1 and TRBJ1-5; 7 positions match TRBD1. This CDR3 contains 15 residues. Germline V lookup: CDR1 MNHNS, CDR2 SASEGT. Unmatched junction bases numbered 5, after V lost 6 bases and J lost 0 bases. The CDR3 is CASREQGNSNQPQHF. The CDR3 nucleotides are TGTGCCAGCAGGGAACAGGGGAATAGCAATCAGCCCCAGCATTTT.

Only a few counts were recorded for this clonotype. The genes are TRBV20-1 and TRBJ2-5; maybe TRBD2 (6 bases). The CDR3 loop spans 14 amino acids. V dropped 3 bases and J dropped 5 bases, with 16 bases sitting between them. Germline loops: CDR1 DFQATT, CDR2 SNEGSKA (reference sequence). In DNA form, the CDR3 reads TGCAGTGCTAGGTTTGGATCGGGGGTTGAGACCCAGTACTTC. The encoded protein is CSARFGSGVETQYF.

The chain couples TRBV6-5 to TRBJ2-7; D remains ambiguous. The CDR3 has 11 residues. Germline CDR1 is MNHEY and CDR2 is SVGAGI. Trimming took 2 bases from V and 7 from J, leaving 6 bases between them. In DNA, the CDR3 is TGTGCCAGCAGTTACCGCTCGGAGCAGTACTTC. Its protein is CASSYRSEQYF.

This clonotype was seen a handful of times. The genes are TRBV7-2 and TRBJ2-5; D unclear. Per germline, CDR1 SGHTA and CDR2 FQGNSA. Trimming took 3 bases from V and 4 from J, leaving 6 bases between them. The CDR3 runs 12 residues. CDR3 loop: CASSFGRETQYF. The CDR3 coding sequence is TGTGCCAGCAGCTTTGGGCGAGAGACCCAGTACTTC. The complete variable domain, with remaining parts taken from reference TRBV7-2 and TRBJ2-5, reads GAGVSQSPSNKVTEKGKDVELRCDPISGHTALYWYRQSLGQGLEFLIYFQGNSAPDKSGLPSDRFSAERTGGSVSTLTIQRTQQEDSAVYLCASSFGRETQYFGPGTRLLVL.

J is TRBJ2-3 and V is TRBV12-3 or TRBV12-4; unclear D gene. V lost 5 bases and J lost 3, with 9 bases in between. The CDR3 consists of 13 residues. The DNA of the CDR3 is TGTGCCAGCAGTCTAAGACAAACAGATACGCAGTATTTT. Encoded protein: CASSLRQTDTQYF.

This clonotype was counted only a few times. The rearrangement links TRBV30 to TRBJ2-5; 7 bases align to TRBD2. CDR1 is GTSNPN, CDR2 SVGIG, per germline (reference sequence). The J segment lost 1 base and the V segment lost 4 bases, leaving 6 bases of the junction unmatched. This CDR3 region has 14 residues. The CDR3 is CAWTPGGVQETQYF. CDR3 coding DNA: TGTGCCTGGACCCCTGGGGGGGTCCAAGAGACCCAGTACTTC.

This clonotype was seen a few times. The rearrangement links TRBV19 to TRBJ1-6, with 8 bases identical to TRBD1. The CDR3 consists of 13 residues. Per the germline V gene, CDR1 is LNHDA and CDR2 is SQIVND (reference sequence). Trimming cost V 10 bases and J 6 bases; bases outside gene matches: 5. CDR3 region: CATQGARNSPLHF. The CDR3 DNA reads TGTGCCACGCAGGGGGCGCGTAATTCACCCCTCCACTTT.